This TCR beta chain was recorded in a study of CD8 T cells in ankylosing spondylitis. Study-level points and caveats: Several of the motif variants were reported before in synovial fluid and blood from reactive arthritis. Significant enrichment of disease-linked clones was reported in matched ankylosing spondylitis synovial fluid.

TCR beta libraries were made by quantitative 5'-RACE with molecular barcodes. A single record per CDR3 protein comes from TCRdb applying MiXCR to the 5' RACE reads. The table records about 340,000 distinct CDR3 sequences, roughly 14% of them present only once. This clonotype appeared a few times. Its antigen is unidentified. V trimming: 6 bases; J trimming: 9 bases; junction bases outside the gene matches: 14. Looked up from germline, CDR1 is SGHNT and CDR2 is YENEEA. CDR3 size: 15 residues. V usage is TRBV11-3 and J usage is TRBJ2-1; TRBD1 matches at 7 bases. Sample: blood, either unsorted or a sorted T cell fraction (not recorded which). This clonotype originated in a male donor with ankylosing spondylitis or in good health (not recorded which). DNA for the CDR3: TGTGCCAGCAGTTCGGACAGGAATTATAGGGGTGAGCAGTTCTTC. Translated: CASSSDRNYRGEQFF.